This paragraph reports one T cell receptor beta chain. This CDR3 has 20 amino acids. Germline V gives CDR1 MNHNS, CDR2 SASEGT. V lost 2 bases to trimming and J lost 8 bases, with 31 bases between them. Profiling relied on immunoSEQ multiplex PCR, and the TCRdb table lists in-frame clones only, not all of them. The table records 550,000 to 800,000 clones, approximately 85% of them present only once. The data were obtained in a study of shared T cell receptors in the human thymus. The same specimen was also included in a second study, on human thymus T cells. That work states: Resections obtained during corrective heart surgery supplied the thymus tissue.

What was sequenced was thymocytes. J is TRBJ1-3 and V is TRBV6-1, with TRBD1 as a possible D gene (6 bases). The clonotype comes from a girl under three years old with a congenital heart defect. CDR3 DNA: TGTGCCAGCAGTGAATCGGTTTCGGCCCTGACAGGCCCCAAAGCGGACACCATATATTTT. Amino acids: CASSESVSALTGPKADTIYF.